A single sample is the source of the 18 T cell receptor beta chains below, sequenced in a study of blood T cell repertoires in COVID-19. Assay used: immunoSEQ multiplex PCR; TCRdb lists only in-frame clones, some missing. The sample has about 120,000 clones, around 90% seen once. The sequenced sample was peripheral blood. The receptors stem from a woman aged 45-65 years with acute or convalescent COVID-19.

The rearrangement joins TRBV18 to TRBJ2-7, with 13 bases aligning to TRBD2. Germline CDR1 and CDR2: KGHSH and LQKENI. The CDR3 sequence is 16 residues long. The V and J ends lost 4 bases and 5 bases, in that order; junction bases with no gene match: 8. The CDR3 DNA sequence: TGTGCCAGCTCACTTTGGACTAGCGGGGGCAGGGACGAGCAGTACTTC. This gives the protein CASSLWTSGGRDEQYF.

The rearrangement joins TRBV6-1 to TRBJ1-4; D gene ambiguous. Germline loops: CDR1 MNHNS, CDR2 SASEGT. V was pared by 1 base and J by 8 bases, with 14 bases between. The length of the CDR3 is 15 residues. The CDR3 coding sequence is TGTGCCAGCAGTGAAGTAAGGCCCAAGGAGGAAAAACTGTTTTTT. Its translation is CASSEVRPKEEKLFF.

The CDR3 DNA is TGTGCCAGCAGCGCCGGGACAGGGATGAATGGAAACACCATATATTTT. Translated: CASSAGTGMNGNTIYF. The rearrangement links TRBV9 to TRBJ1-3; 9 nucleotides align to TRBD1. Trimming at V came to 3 bases and at J to 3 bases, leaving 7 bases not matched to a gene. CDR3 length equals 16 residues. Per the germline V gene, CDR1 is SGDLS and CDR2 is YYNGEE.

This sequence joins TRBV11-2 and TRBJ2-3; the D is unclear. V was trimmed by 5 bases and J by 2 bases, leaving 8 bases between them. Germline V gene sequence: CDR1 SGHAT, CDR2 FQNNGV. This CDR3 is 13 amino acids long. CDR3 in DNA: TGTGCCAGCAGCCTAACCCCCACAGATACGCAGTATTTT. Its protein is CASSLTPTDTQYF.

The chain carries TRBV4-2 and TRBJ1-5; D perhaps matches TRBD1 (6 bases). V was pared by 1 base and J by 0 bases, with 7 bases between. The CDR3 is made up of 15 amino acids. From germline, CDR1 is LGHNA and CDR2 YNFKEQ. In nucleotides, the CDR3 is TGTGCCAGCAGCCAAGTACAGGGTAGCAATCAGCCCCAGCATTTT. Translating gives CASSQVQGSNQPQHF.

The chain joins TRBV12-3 or TRBV12-4 to TRBJ2-7, with D tentatively TRBD1 (5 bases). The CDR3 is 13 residues long. Trimming took 3 bases from V and 3 from J, leaving 9 bases between them. CDR3 in DNA: TGTGCCAGCAGTTTTAGGACATTCTACGAGCAGTACTTC. This translates into CASSFRTFYEQYF.

This chain links TRBV28 with TRBJ2-7; TRBD1 matches at 7 bases. The CDR3 sequence is 13 residues long. Trimming took 6 bases from V and 3 from J; bases not matched to a gene: 5. From germline, CDR1 is MDHEN and CDR2 SYDVKM. In DNA, the CDR3 is TGTGCCAGCAGGGACAGGACCTACTACGAGCAGTACTTC. It yields the protein CASRDRTYYEQYF.

The chain has TRBV9 and TRBJ1-4; D unresolved. CDR3 size: 13 residues. Germline V gene lookup returns CDR1 SGDLS and CDR2 YYNGEE. V was cut by 0 bases and J by 5 bases, with 5 bases left in between. The CDR3 DNA is TGTGCCAGCAGCGTAGGAGGGAATGAAAAACTGTTTTTT. Protein product: CASSVGGNEKLFF. The full variable domain, with the rest looked up from reference TRBV9 and TRBJ1-4, is DSGVTQTPKHLITATGQRVTLRCSPRSGDLSVYWYQQSLDQGLQFLIQYYNGEERAKGNILERFSAQQFPDLHSELNLSSLELGDSALYFCASSVGGNEKLFFGSGTQLSVL.

CDR3 sequence reads: CASSERGNQPQHF. The DNA of the CDR3 is TGTGCCAGCAGTGAAAGAGGCAATCAGCCCCAGCATTTT. This sequence joins TRBV6-1 and TRBJ1-5; no clear D gene. V was shortened by 2 bases and J by 2 bases, with 4 bases between the two germline ends. Germline V lookup: CDR1 MNHNS, CDR2 SASEGT. This CDR3 comprises 13 residues.

This clone occurred once. DNA of the CDR3: TGCGCCAGCAGCCAAGGGTACCAGCGGGACTACAATGAGCAGTTCTTC. Translated, it gives CASSQGYQRDYNEQFF. V usage is TRBV4-1 and J usage is TRBJ2-1, with TRBD2 matching over 7 bases. J lost 3 bases, V lost 1 base, and 6 bases had no gene match. CDR1 and CDR2 (germline): MGHRA, YSYEKL. This CDR3 has 16 amino acids.

J is TRBJ1-5 and V is TRBV7-2; 7 bases are a match to TRBD1. The CDR3 totals 16 residues. Trimming at V came to 2 bases and at J to 4 bases, leaving 8 bases not matched to a gene. Germline CDR1 SGHTA, CDR2 FQGNSA. The CDR3 here is CASSLMLEGANQPQHF. The CDR3 DNA reads as TGTGCCAGCAGCTTAATGTTAGAGGGGGCGAATCAGCCCCAGCATTTT.

The chain has TRBV7-9 and TRBJ1-1, with no clear D. V was trimmed by 5 bases and J by 1 base, leaving 20 bases between them. Germline V gene data show CDR1 as SEHNR and CDR2 as FQNEAQ (reference sequence). The CDR3 sequence is 17 residues long. The CDR3 coding sequence is TGTGCCAGCAGCCCCCGCCTCACAGCTCTTTCGAACACTGAAGCTTTCTTT. Protein sequence: CASSPRLTALSNTEAFF. The entire variable domain, with the rest obtained from reference TRBV7-9 and TRBJ1-1, is as follows: DTGVSQNPRHKITKRGQNVTFRCDPISEHNRLYWYRQTLGQGPEFLTYFQNEAQLEKSRLLSDRFSAERPKGSFSTLEIQRTEQGDSAMYLCASSPRLTALSNTEAFFGQGTRLTVV.

This clone was recorded a few times. This chain joins TRBV24-1 and TRBJ2-2; 7 nucleotides align to TRBD1. Germline loops: CDR1 KGHDR, CDR2 SFDVKD. V shed 1 base and J 7 bases; nucleotides not matched to a gene: 5. CDR3 length: 15 amino acids. Written as DNA, the CDR3 is TGTGCCACCAGTGATTTAGGGGGCGGAAGCGGGGAGCTGTTTTTT. This codes for CATSDLGGGSGELFF.

This sequence joins TRBV5-1 and TRBJ1-2; a weak D match, TRBD1 (6 bases). This CDR3 is built from 12 residues. Trimming cost V 4 bases and J 4 bases, with 8 bases left between them. Looked up from germline, CDR1 is SGHRS and CDR2 is YFSETQ. The CDR3 nucleotides read TGCGCCAGCAGCACAGGGATCTATGGCTACACCTTC. The encoded protein is CASSTGIYGYTF.

This chain uses TRBV4-3 with TRBJ2-1; unclear D gene. The CDR3 consists of 18 residues. Per germline, CDR1 LGHNA and CDR2 YSLEER. Trimming cost V 0 bases and J 0 bases, with 15 bases left between them. CDR3 sequence reads: CASSQDVLRRSSYNEQFF. CDR3 bases: TGCGCCAGCAGCCAAGATGTCCTGCGGCGGAGCTCCTACAATGAGCAGTTCTTC.

This chain joins TRBV4-1 and TRBJ2-7; possible D gene TRBD2, 5 bases. The V end lost 1 base, the J end lost 2 bases, and 12 bases lay between the germline ends. Germline CDR1 and CDR2: MGHRA and YSYEKL. The CDR3 spans 15 residues. The chain's CDR3 is CASSQGTGKAYEQYF. In DNA, the CDR3 is TGCGCCAGCAGCCAAGGGACTGGGAAGGCCTACGAGCAGTACTTC.

The V and J genes are TRBV28 and TRBJ2-7, with a weak D call TRBD1 (6 bases). Germline assignment: CDR1 MDHEN and CDR2 SYDVKM. V shed 2 bases and J shed 7 bases, with 9 bases lying between them. The CDR3 length is 12 residues. CDR3 protein: CASSLQGREQYF. Here the CDR3 DNA reads TGTGCCAGCAGTTTACAGGGGCGGGAGCAGTACTTC.

The chain links TRBV3-1 (or the pseudogene TRBV3-2) to TRBJ2-3; D not certain. The CDR3 consists of 14 residues. V gave up 1 base and J gave up 2 bases, with 7 bases separating them. Germline CDR1 and CDR2: LGHDT and YNNKEL (reference sequence). In DNA, the CDR3 is TGTGCCAGCAGCCAAGGCGGCTTCACAGATACGCAGTATTTT. The encoded protein is CASSQGGFTDTQYF.